The T cell receptor beta chain under discussion was sequenced for a study of T cells in localized non-small cell lung cancer. The study, taken as a whole, reports: Increased T cell density in blood showed an association with longer overall survival.

Generated by immunoSEQ multiplex PCR, the TCRdb table keeps only in-frame clones and is missing some. This table holds 31,000 or so clones, about 82% found once. With respect to this clone: Its antigen is not identified.

Specimen: peripheral blood, collected before any cancer treatment. This receptor was obtained from an older male donor with stage III squamous cell lung carcinoma.

This CDR3 reads CASSLDGQGAGEGGTQYF. The CDR3 bases are TGTGCCAGCAGCTTGGATGGACAGGGGGCTGGAGAGGGAGGGACCCAGTACTTC. This rearrangement joins TRBV5-5 to TRBJ2-5; 11 bases agree with TRBD1. CDR3 length: 18 amino acids. The V gene end was trimmed by 0 bases and the J gene end by 7 bases; junction bases not matched to a gene: 14. The germline gives CDR1 SGHKS, CDR2 YYEKEE (reference sequence).